This T cell receptor beta chain was captured in a study of cytomegalovirus exposure and HLA in healthy donors. Study-level findings and limits: Sequencing had likely introduced a cluster of highly shared sequence variants as an artifact. TRBV6-2, TRBV6-3 and other indistinguishable V segments were excluded.

Points on this clone: The antigen is undetermined.

The CDR3 has 19 residues. Primers for the PCR totalled 60 Vbeta and 13 Jbeta. The repertoire was sequenced with immunoSEQ multiplex PCR; TCRdb's copy has only in-frame clones and lacks some. The table has about 63,000 clones, approximately 79% seen once; the top ten hold roughly 3%. Sequenced: PBMCs. The rearrangement joins TRBV21-1 to TRBJ2-3; the D call TRBD2 from the table was never checked on the DNA. TRBV21-1 has pseudogene status. This sequence was found in a woman in her 30s in good health and CMV-seronegative. The CDR3 protein is CASSKEGLAGSTSTDTQYF. The DNA of the CDR3 is TGTGCCAGCAGCAAAGAGGGACTAGCGGGATCTACTAGCACAGATACGCAGTATTTT.